This T cell receptor beta chain emerged from a study of T cell changes during pregnancy in multiple sclerosis. Here immunoSEQ multiplex PCR was the method, and the copy in TCRdb shows in-frame clones only, minus some. The table has about 38,000 clones, about nine tenths seen once. This clone was found a few times. The sample was CD8+ T cells from peripheral blood mononuclear cells, taken in the second trimester of pregnancy. This clonotype was sampled from a female donor with multiple sclerosis, enrolled in a pregnancy study.

The CDR3 DNA sequence: TGTGCCAGTAGTATCCGCTACGTCCAATCCTACGAGCAGTACTTC. The encoded protein is CASSIRYVQSYEQYF. The chain links TRBV19 to TRBJ2-7; no clear D gene. Germline V CDR1 and CDR2: LNHDA, SQIVND (reference sequence). The CDR3 totals 15 residues. The germline V and J ends were trimmed by 3 bases and 1 base, with 13 bases remaining between them.